The 3 T cell receptor beta chains listed next were all sequenced from one sample in a study of T-cell reconstitution after alpha-beta-depleted transplantation in children. Study-wide results and limits: Newly made T cells mostly supplied T-cell counts and diversity one year after transplant.

These receptors lack a known antigen. TCRbeta library preparation incorporated unique molecular identifiers. A single record per CDR3 protein comes from TCRdb applying MiXCR to the PCR reads. Of some 300,000 distinct CDR3 sequences in the sample, around 7.3% were seen once. Sample: peripheral blood, taken 360 days after TCRalphabeta/CD19-depleted stem cell transplant. The receptor source for this set is a female patient between 2 and 10 years old who had a stem cell transplant for Fanconi anemia, so the T cells may come from the graft donor.

This clonotype has a count of ten or more. The V gene is TRBV29-1, the J gene TRBJ2-5; no reliable D call. Germline V CDR1 and CDR2: SQVTM, ANQGSEA. The CDR3 spans 13 residues. The V gene lost 5 bases and the J gene lost 4 bases, with 14 bases spanning the gap. The CDR3, as DNA: TGCAGCGTTCGGACCCCAGGCCGAGAGACCCAGTACTTC. Its translation is CSVRTPGRETQYF.

This clonotype has a handful of counts. CDR3 region: CSARGQGIRGYTF. The CDR3 coding sequence is TGCAGTGCTAGGGGACAGGGGATACGAGGCTACACCTTC. The chain is built from TRBV20-1 and TRBJ1-2; 10 nucleotides align to TRBD1. J lost 8 bases, V lost 3 bases, and 6 bases had no gene match. The germline gives CDR1 DFQATT, CDR2 SNEGSKA (reference sequence). This CDR3 comprises 13 residues.

In this sample, this clonotype turned up many times. The V call is TRBV5-1, the J call TRBJ2-5; D not certain. V dropped 0 bases and J dropped 2 bases, with 8 bases sitting between them. The CDR3 consists of 14 residues. The germline V gene encodes CDR1 SGHRS and CDR2 YFSETQ. Here the CDR3 reads CASSLAAVQETQYF. CDR3 nucleotide sequence: TGCGCCAGCAGCTTGGCCGCAGTACAAGAGACCCAGTACTTC. Using reference TRBV5-1 and TRBJ2-5 for the parts outside the CDR3, the full variable domain is KAGVTQTPRYLIKTRGQQVTLSCSPISGHRSVSWYQQTPGQGLQFLFEYFSETQRNKGNFPGRFSGRQFSNSRSEMNVSTLELGDSALYLCASSLAAVQETQYFGPGTRLLVL.